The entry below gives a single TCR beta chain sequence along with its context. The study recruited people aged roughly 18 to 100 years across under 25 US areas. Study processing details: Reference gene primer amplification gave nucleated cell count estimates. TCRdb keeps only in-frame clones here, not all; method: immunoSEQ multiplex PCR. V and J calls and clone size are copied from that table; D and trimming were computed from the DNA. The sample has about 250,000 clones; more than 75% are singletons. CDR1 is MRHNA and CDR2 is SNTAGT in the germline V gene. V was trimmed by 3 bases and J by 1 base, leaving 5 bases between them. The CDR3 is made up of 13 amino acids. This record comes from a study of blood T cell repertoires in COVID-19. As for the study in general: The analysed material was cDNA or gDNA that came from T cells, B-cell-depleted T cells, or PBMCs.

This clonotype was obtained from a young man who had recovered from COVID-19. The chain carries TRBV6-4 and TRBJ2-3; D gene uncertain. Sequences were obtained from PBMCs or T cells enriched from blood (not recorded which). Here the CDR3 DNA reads TGTGCCAGCAGTGAGTCCGGCACAGATACGCAGTATTTT. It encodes CASSESGTDTQYF.